This TCR beta chain derives from a study of Ad26.COV2.S vaccination and SARS-CoV-2 variants. Study information: The donor participated in the COV1001 trial, in its Ad26.COV2.S arm. Participants got Ad26.COV2.S intramuscularly, once or twice 56 days apart.

Some clones are missing from TCRdb's copy, which holds only in-frame ones; the method was immunoSEQ multiplex PCR. This sample has around 300,000 clones, with 70% to 90% found just once. The treatment: roughly 20 received Ad26.COV2.S at low or high dose, single or two shots; five or six received placebo; per-sample allocation not given. Day 63 after the first injection of vaccine or placebo was the sampling time. Boston provided a donor who was an adult aged 18-55 years. This CDR3 region has 13 residues. V was trimmed by 2 bases and J by 0 bases, leaving 5 bases between them. The germline gives CDR1 SGHNT, CDR2 YYREEE (reference sequence).

Sequencing used peripheral blood, obtained in a trial of Ad26.COV2.S vaccine versus placebo. The gene calls are TRBV5-4 and TRBJ1-1, with no clear D. This receptor was taken from a person between 18 and 65 years old who received the Ad26.COV2.S COVID-19 vaccine or a placebo. CDR3 sequence: CASSFKLNTEAFF. The CDR3 DNA sequence: TGTGCCAGCAGCTTTAAACTGAACACTGAAGCTTTCTTT.